Here is one T cell receptor (beta chain) with its context. What it recognizes is unknown. CDR3 length equals 16 residues. Germline V lookup: CDR1 SEHNR, CDR2 FQNEAQ (reference sequence). V dropped 5 bases and J dropped 6; count of bases not matched to a gene: 15. These data come from a study of vaccination and CD4 T cells after COVID-19. The Oncomine TCR Beta short-read assay was applied to DNA of cultured CD4+ T cells. MiXCR, run by TCRdb on the PCR reads, gives a single entry per CDR3 protein. The table includes roughly 22,000 distinct CDR3 sequences, approximately 56% detected once. The treatment here: roughly 10-day PBMC culture with coronavirus spike peptide pools or control peptides (ViraFEST assay).

The receptor was derived from a human donor who had recovered from COVID-19. The chain is built from TRBV7-9 and TRBJ1-2, with 7 bases matching TRBD1. Sequencing input: CD4+ T cells from blood, cultured in vitro. The CDR3 nucleotides are TGTGCCAGCAGCCTAGGGGGACAGATTATGGCCCATGGCTACACCTTC. Translation gives CASSLGGQIMAHGYTF.